A single sample gave rise to the 18 T cell receptor beta chains below, sequenced in a study of blood T cell repertoires in COVID-19. Sequenced by immunoSEQ multiplex PCR; TCRdb stores in-frame clones only, minus some. The table lists approximately 280,000 clones, roughly nine tenths of them singletons, with roughly 1.8% in the top ten. Sequencing was carried out using PBMCs or T cells enriched from blood (not recorded which). The receptors here all came from a woman aged 60-75 years who had recovered from COVID-19.

The rearrangement joins TRBV7-2 to TRBJ2-2, with 10 bases fitting TRBD2. The CDR3 loop spans 16 amino acids. CDR1 is SGHTA and CDR2 is FQGNSA in the germline V gene. Unmatched junction bases numbered 3, after V lost 2 bases and J lost 3 bases. Here the CDR3 reads CASSLLAGVYTGELFF. In DNA form, the CDR3 reads TGTGCCAGCAGCTTACTAGCGGGGGTTTACACCGGGGAGCTGTTTTTT.

This rearrangement joins TRBV2 to TRBJ1-5, with D possibly being TRBD1 (5 bases). Trimming removed 1 base from V and 11 bases from J, with 6 bases in between. The CDR3 has 11 residues. Germline V gene sequence: CDR1 SNHLY, CDR2 FYNNEI. CDR3 sequence: CASSEGGAQHF. The CDR3 DNA is TGTGCCAGCAGTGAAGGGGGCGCCCAGCATTTT. The variable domain in full, with the rest retrieved from reference TRBV2 and TRBJ1-5, is EPEVTQTPSHQVTQMGQEVILRCVPISNHLYFYWYRQILGQKVEFLVSFYNNEISEKSEIFDDQFSVERPDGSNFTLKIRSTKLEDSAMYFCASSEGGAQHFGDGTRLSIL.

The V gene is TRBV7-2, the J gene TRBJ1-2; 8 bases are a match to TRBD1. The CDR3 covers 16 residues. Germline V gene lookup returns CDR1 SGHTA and CDR2 FQGNSA. V gave up 4 bases and J gave up 2 bases; unmatched junction bases: 9. DNA for the CDR3: TGTGCCAGCAGCTCCTTCTCGGACAGGGCCAACTATGGCTACACCTTC. This encodes CASSSFSDRANYGYTF. Looking up the rest from reference TRBV7-2 and TRBJ1-2 gives the full variable domain: GAGVSQSPSNKVTEKGKDVELRCDPISGHTALYWYRQSLGQGLEFLIYFQGNSAPDKSGLPSDRFSAERTGGSVSTLTIQRTQQEDSAVYLCASSSFSDRANYGYTFGSGTRLTVV.

This rearrangement joins TRBV5-5 to TRBJ2-5; 7 bases match TRBD2. The germline V gene encodes CDR1 SGHKS and CDR2 YYEKEE (reference sequence). J lost 5 bases, V lost 6 bases, and 10 bases had no gene match. This CDR3 is built from 14 residues. The CDR3 here is CASIPRGETETQYF. In DNA form, the CDR3 reads TGTGCCAGCATCCCCCGGGGGGAGACGGAGACCCAGTACTTC.

V is TRBV5-1 and J is TRBJ2-2, with D perhaps TRBD2 (8 bases). The CDR3 totals 14 residues. V lost 4 bases and J lost 11, with 18 bases in between. From germline, CDR1 is SGHRS and CDR2 YFSETQ. This chain's CDR3 is CASSLSGTEEELFF. CDR3 DNA sequence: TGCGCCAGCAGCCTTAGCGGGACAGAAGAAGAGCTGTTTTTT.

Worth noting for this clone: Since the CDR3 does not end with the conserved phenylalanine or tryptophan, this likely comes from a read error. The DNA is left out, because the CDR3 cannot be placed on it with certainty; the CDR3 is given as TCRdb lists it. The chain recombines TRBV7-2 with TRBJ2-7; the table's D call of TRBD2 was not tested on the DNA. Including both end residues, the CDR3 is 11 amino acids long. Germline CDR1 is SGHTA and CDR2 is FQGNSA. CDR3 loop: CASSSGGLPSY.

The chain combines TRBV3-1 (or the pseudogene TRBV3-2) with TRBJ2-5; TRBD2 might be the D (6 bases). Trimming removed 4 bases at V and 5 bases at J, with 20 bases between. Germline V CDR1 and CDR2: LGHDT, YNNKEL (reference sequence). CDR3 length: 16 residues. The chain's CDR3 is CASSPTRPLGGETQYF. The CDR3 DNA sequence: TGTGCCAGCAGCCCTACAAGACCCCTTGGGGGGGAGACCCAGTACTTC.

The J gene is TRBJ2-5, the V gene TRBV29-1; possible D gene TRBD1, 5 bases. The germline V and J ends were trimmed by 4 bases and 2 bases, with 8 bases remaining between them. The CDR3 has 12 residues. Germline V gene lookup returns CDR1 SQVTM and CDR2 ANQGSEA. The CDR3 bases are TGCAGCGTTGGTCGACAGCAAGAGACCCAGTACTTC. The encoded protein is CSVGRQQETQYF.

This chain links TRBV4-1 with TRBJ2-5, with 8 bases aligning to TRBD2. Germline trimming cut 1 base from V and 5 bases from J; bases unmatched to any gene: 6. Germline CDR1 is MGHRA and CDR2 is YSYEKL. This CDR3 region has 15 residues. CDR3 in amino acids: CASSQAGGIWETQYF. CDR3 coding DNA: TGCGCCAGCAGCCAAGCGGGGGGGATTTGGGAGACCCAGTACTTC.

This chain joins TRBV9 and TRBJ1-2, with TRBD1 matching over 9 bases. V lost 3 bases and J lost 4; bases outside the gene matches: 4. Germline V gene data show CDR1 as SGDLS and CDR2 as YYNGEE. The CDR3 length is 14 residues. The CDR3 bases are TGTGCCAGCAGCGCGGACAGGGGCGGCTATGGCTACACCTTC. It specifies CASSADRGGYGYTF.

The chain links TRBV7-8 to TRBJ2-2, with 10 bases lining up with TRBD2. J lost 7 bases, V lost 4 bases, and 15 bases had no gene match. The CDR3 covers 18 residues. Germline V gives CDR1 SGHVS, CDR2 FQNEAQ. The CDR3 sequence is CASSSKSLAGDSGGELFF. The CDR3 DNA sequence: TGTGCCAGCAGCTCCAAGTCTCTAGCGGGAGATAGCGGCGGGGAGCTGTTTTTT.

The chain employs TRBV6-5 and TRBJ1-2, with 8 nucleotides matching TRBD1. The CDR3 consists of 14 residues. Germline V CDR1 and CDR2: MNHEY, SVGAGI. V shed 7 bases, J shed 2 bases, and the junction held 6 bases outside the gene matches. The CDR3 is CASMNRGGNYGYTF. The CDR3 DNA is TGTGCCAGCATGAACAGGGGGGGGAACTATGGCTACACCTTC.

The chain combines TRBV6-5 with TRBJ2-3, with TRBD1 identical over 11 bases. The V gene end was trimmed by 6 bases and the J gene end by 6 bases; junction bases not matched to a gene: 5. The germline V gene encodes CDR1 MNHEY and CDR2 SVGAGI. The CDR3 covers 14 residues. The CDR3 DNA is TGTGCCAGCAGGGCCGGGACAGGGGGGGATACGCAGTATTTT. As protein: CASRAGTGGDTQYF.

The rearrangement joins TRBV9 to TRBJ2-4, with 11 bases fitting TRBD2. Trimming cost V 0 bases and J 3 bases; bases outside gene matches: 5. CDR3 length: 17 residues. Germline lookup yields CDR1 SGDLS and CDR2 YYNGEE. This CDR3 reads CASSVATSGSGKNIQYF. In DNA form, the CDR3 reads TGTGCCAGCAGCGTAGCTACTAGCGGGAGTGGCAAAAACATTCAGTACTTC.

This clone was counted between two and nine times. The V call is TRBV27, the J call TRBJ2-7, with D maybe TRBD1 (6 bases). Trimming pared 3 bases from V and 4 bases from J, leaving 10 bases between. CDR3 length equals 13 residues. Germline CDR1 and CDR2: MNHEY and SMNVEV (reference sequence). The DNA for the CDR3 is TGTGCCAGCAGTTTGCGTCAGGGGTACGAGCAGTACTTC. The encoded protein is CASSLRQGYEQYF.

This sequence joins TRBV5-1 and TRBJ2-3; D is perhaps TRBD1 (6 bases). V gave up 4 bases and J gave up 1 base, with 19 bases separating them. The CDR3 has 17 residues. Germline V gives CDR1 SGHRS, CDR2 YFSETQ. DNA for the CDR3: TGCGCCAGCAGCCGCACTAACAGGGAGAGGGGCACAGATACGCAGTATTTT. Protein sequence: CASSRTNRERGTDTQYF.

V usage is TRBV21-1 and J usage is TRBJ1-6. TRBV21-1 is annotated as a pseudogene. The CDR3 extends over 15 amino acids. The CDR3 sequence is CASSKAGERGSPLHF. CDR3 coding DNA: TGTGCCAGCAGCAAAGCAGGAGAGCGTGGTTCACCCCTCCACTTT.

The chain carries TRBV27 and TRBJ2-7; no clear D gene. The V gene lost 6 bases and the J gene lost 4 bases, with 13 bases spanning the gap. The CDR3 length is 13 residues. Germline V lookup: CDR1 MNHEY, CDR2 SMNVEV (reference sequence). CDR3 amino acids: CASSLRSGYEQYF. DNA for the CDR3: TGTGCCAGCAGCCTAAGGTCCGGGTACGAGCAGTACTTC.